These 4 T cell receptor beta chains originate from one sample sequenced in a study of T cell changes during pregnancy in multiple sclerosis. Sequencing used immunoSEQ multiplex PCR; TCRdb keeps in-frame clones, though not all of them. The table shows more than 55,000 clones, with 85% to 95% occurring only once. The specimen was peripheral blood, collected in the first trimester of pregnancy. The source is a female donor with multiple sclerosis, enrolled in a pregnancy study.

The rearrangement uses TRBV7-6 and TRBJ2-2; 14 bases agree with TRBD2. Per germline, CDR1 SGHVS and CDR2 FNYEAQ. The CDR3 is made up of 19 amino acids. V lost 0 bases, J lost 4 bases, and 7 bases stayed unmatched. The CDR3 loop is CASSLAPLGLAGVTGELFF. CDR3 DNA sequence: TGTGCCAGCAGCTTAGCGCCCTTGGGACTAGCGGGGGTCACCGGGGAGCTGTTTTTT.

The chain is built from TRBV18 and TRBJ1-1; D not certain. This CDR3 region has 18 residues. From germline, CDR1 is KGHSH and CDR2 LQKENI. The germline V and J ends were trimmed by 0 bases and 1 base, with 18 bases remaining between them. This chain's CDR3 is CASSPPRALRAENTEAFF. In DNA form, the CDR3 reads TGTGCCAGCTCACCACCGCGGGCGTTGCGTGCTGAGAACACTGAAGCTTTCTTT. The whole variable domain, filled in from reference TRBV18 and TRBJ1-1, reads NAGVMQNPRHLVRRRGQEARLRCSPMKGHSHVYWYRQLPEEGLKFMVYLQKENIIDESGMPKERFSAEFPKEGPSILRIQQVVRGDSAAYFCASSPPRALRAENTEAFFGQGTRLTVV.

The chain carries TRBV5-6 and TRBJ2-1, with TRBD2 matching over 12 bases. There are 14 residues in the CDR3. Germline V gene data show CDR1 as SGHDT and CDR2 as YYEEEE. Trimming took 4 bases from V and 9 from J; bases not matched to a gene: 5. The chain's CDR3 is CASSALAGGPEQFF. CDR3 DNA: TGTGCCAGCAGCGCCCTAGCGGGGGGGCCTGAGCAGTTCTTC. The complete variable domain, with remaining parts taken from reference TRBV5-6 and TRBJ2-1, reads DAGVTQSPTHLIKTRGQQVTLRCSPKSGHDTVSWYQQALGQGPQFIFQYYEEEERQRGNFPDRFSGHQFPNYSSELNVNALLLGDSALYLCASSALAGGPEQFFGPGTRLTVL.

This chain connects TRBV28 to TRBJ2-2, with 8 bases that match TRBD1. CDR1 is MDHEN and CDR2 is SYDVKM in the germline V gene. This CDR3 has 15 residues. J lost 4 bases, V lost 3 bases, and 4 bases had no gene match. The CDR3 here is CASSLQGASTGELFF. CDR3 DNA: TGTGCCAGCAGTTTGCAGGGGGCGAGCACCGGGGAGCTGTTTTTT.